Included here is one TCR beta chain sequence, with context. Profiled with immunoSEQ multiplex PCR; TCRdb holds only in-frame clones, not every one. The sample has roughly 220,000 clones, less than 90% seen once. These data originate in a study of blood T cell repertoires in COVID-19. Study summary: Samples representing acute and convalescent COVID-19 were sourced from the United States, Italy and Spain.

The CDR3 is 16 residues long. V lost 4 bases and J 2 bases, leaving 17 bases between the germline ends. The germline V gene has CDR1 LNHDA and CDR2 SQIVND (reference sequence). This chain joins TRBV19 and TRBJ2-5; D may be TRBD1 (6 bases). The sequenced material came from peripheral blood. The sequence was collected from a man younger than 40 with active or convalescent COVID-19. The CDR3 loop reads CASSTIDRTSQETQYF. CDR3 sequence (DNA): TGTGCCAGTAGTACGATCGACAGGACTTCACAAGAGACCCAGTACTTC.